One and the same sample provided the 4 T cell receptor beta chains below, sequenced in a study of T cells expressing NK-cell markers. TCRdb reprocessed the 5' RACE reads and keeps a single row for each CDR3 protein, giving no DNA. Its table lists under 600,000 distinct CDR3 sequences. Source material: blood T cells: a sorted CD56 or NKG2C T cell subset, CD4+ or CD8+ T cells, or bulk PBMC T cells (not recorded which). The receptors stem from a woman between 50 and 59 years old in good health.

V is TRBV6-5 and J is TRBJ2-1; the TCRdb call, TRBD1, lacks DNA for checking. Per germline, CDR1 MNHEY and CDR2 SVGAGI. CDR3 size: 16 residues. This chain's CDR3 is CASSDRDRGFSNEQFF.

The V and J genes are TRBV19 and TRBJ1-3. Germline assignment: CDR1 LNHDA and CDR2 SQIVND (reference sequence). This CDR3 comprises 14 residues. CDR3 in amino acids: CASSFRVSGNTIYF.

This sequence joins TRBV20-1 and TRBJ2-3; there is no DNA to check the TCRdb D call of TRBD1. Looked up from germline, CDR1 is DFQATT and CDR2 is SNEGSKA (reference sequence). The CDR3 is 15 residues long. The CDR3 loop is CSASPNRPGTDGEYF.

The chain employs TRBV27 and TRBJ2-1; TCRdb outputs TRBD2, but without DNA this stays unchecked. CDR3 length: 13 residues. Germline V gene sequence: CDR1 MNHEY, CDR2 SMNVEV (reference sequence). The CDR3 loop reads CASSTSLGNEQFF.